The 31 T cell receptor beta chains presented below share a single source sample, sequenced in a study of cytomegalovirus exposure and HLA in healthy donors. The PCR contained 60 Vbeta and 13 Jbeta primers. Data came from immunoSEQ multiplex PCR; TCRdb stores just in-frame clones and leaves some out. The sample includes about 200,000 clones, about 13% of them seen just once. What was sequenced was PBMCs. The receptors here all came from a man aged 50 to 59 in good health and CMV-seropositive.

There are a few counts of this clone. The chain recombines TRBV5-1 with TRBJ2-7; 9 nucleotides line up with TRBD2. CDR1 and CDR2 (germline): SGHRS, YFSETQ. The CDR3 consists of 15 residues. The V segment lost 4 bases and the J segment 4 bases; nucleotides outside the gene matches: 9. The CDR3 region is CASSPGGGALYEQYF. The CDR3 region has the DNA TGCGCCAGCAGCCCCGGCGGGGGGGCGCTTTACGAGCAGTACTTC.

The chain employs TRBV6-1 and TRBJ1-1; 8 bases are a match to TRBD1. The CDR3 extends over 13 amino acids. The germline gives CDR1 MNHNS, CDR2 SASEGT. With V trimmed by 8 bases and J by 4 bases, 6 bases remained unmatched. The CDR3 DNA reads as TGTGCCAGCGGCGGACAGGGAGGCACTGAAGCTTTCTTT. It codes for CASGGQGGTEAFF.

This clone was detected a few times. The V gene is TRBV29-1, the J gene TRBJ1-1, with 7 bases lining up with TRBD1. With 5 bases clipped from V and 10 bases from J, the junction kept 4 bases outside the gene matches. Germline assignment: CDR1 SQVTM and CDR2 ANQGSEA. CDR3 length equals 10 residues. The CDR3 sequence: CSVQGGTAFF. Written as DNA, the CDR3 is TGCAGCGTTCAAGGGGGCACAGCTTTCTTT.

This clone has more than one count but fewer than ten. This chain connects TRBV5-6 to TRBJ1-1; D is unclear. The ends were cut back, 2 bases at V and 0 bases at J, with 8 bases in the middle. The CDR3 length is 14 residues. Per the germline V gene, CDR1 is SGHDT and CDR2 is YYEEEE. The CDR3 DNA reads TGTGCCAGCAGCTTTGTGTTAGTGAACACTGAAGCTTTCTTT. Encoded protein: CASSFVLVNTEAFF.

This clone appeared a few times. This chain connects TRBV25-1 to TRBJ1-1; D is possibly TRBD1 (5 bases). V lost 1 base to trimming and J lost 4 bases, with 16 bases between them. The CDR3 is made up of 16 amino acids. The germline gives CDR1 MGHDK, CDR2 SYGVNS. The CDR3 nucleotides read TGTGCCAGCAGTGAATCGATCGGTACCGGGGGCACTGAAGCTTTCTTT. Translating it yields CASSESIGTGGTEAFF.

This clone turned up a few times. V and J are TRBV2 and TRBJ1-6, with 9 bases aligning to TRBD1. Trimming removed 7 bases from V and 5 bases from J; junction bases left unmatched: 18. The germline V gene encodes CDR1 SNHLY and CDR2 FYNNEI. The CDR3 is 19 amino acids. Written as DNA, the CDR3 is TGTGCCAGCAACCTTCTGCCGGGACAGGGAGGTGGGGATAATTCACCCCTCCACTTT. Translating it yields CASNLLPGQGGGDNSPLHF.

This chain uses TRBV6-5 with TRBJ1-1; D is uncertain. Between the trimmed V and J ends, which lost 0 bases and 0 bases, there was a span of 5 bases. This CDR3 has 14 amino acids. Germline lookup yields CDR1 MNHEY and CDR2 SVGAGI. CDR3 region: CASSYSQLNTEAFF. The CDR3 nucleotides read TGTGCCAGCAGTTACTCTCAATTGAACACTGAAGCTTTCTTT.

The sample holds a few counts of this clone. V usage is TRBV7-8 and J usage is TRBJ1-1; D is uncertain. Germline V gene sequence: CDR1 SGHVS, CDR2 FQNEAQ. This CDR3 is built from 15 residues. The germline V and J ends were trimmed by 0 bases and 1 base, with 9 bases remaining between them. CDR3 amino acids: CASSLAARRNTEAFF. DNA of the CDR3: TGTGCCAGCAGCTTAGCGGCACGGAGGAACACTGAAGCTTTCTTT.

This clone has just a few counts. The chain uses TRBV7-3 and TRBJ2-7; a weak D match, TRBD1 (5 bases). This CDR3 is 15 amino acids long. With 3 bases removed from V and 2 bases from J, the gap between germline ends came to 14 bases. The V gene's germline CDR1 is SGHTA and CDR2 FQGTGA. The CDR3 spells CASSFRQPNPYEQYF. CDR3 in DNA: TGTGCCAGCAGCTTTAGACAGCCTAATCCCTACGAGCAGTACTTC.

The table lists this clone with a few counts. The V gene is TRBV7-9, the J gene TRBJ1-1; maybe TRBD1 (5 bases). Germline V CDR1 and CDR2: SEHNR, FQNEAQ (reference sequence). V lost 7 bases and J 5 bases, leaving 14 bases between the germline ends. CDR3 length: 13 amino acids. This chain's CDR3 is CASKPSGKTEAFF. The CDR3 coding sequence is TGTGCCAGCAAGCCTTCAGGGAAGACTGAAGCTTTCTTT.

The table lists this clone with a few counts. This chain connects TRBV19 to TRBJ2-6, with D tentatively TRBD1 (6 bases). From germline, CDR1 is LNHDA and CDR2 SQIVND (reference sequence). The CDR3 length is 17 residues. Trimming cost V 4 bases and J 3 bases, with 16 bases left between them. The CDR3 sequence: CASSSIRGAGGANVLTF. CDR3 coding DNA: TGTGCCAGTAGTAGTATCAGGGGCGCGGGTGGGGCCAACGTCCTGACTTTC.

Only a few counts were recorded for this clone. The V and J genes are TRBV2 and TRBJ1-2, with TRBD1 matching over 11 bases. Germline-derived CDR1 and CDR2 are SNHLY and FYNNEI. V dropped 6 bases and J dropped 8; count of bases not matched to a gene: 8. The CDR3 sequence is 14 residues long. The CDR3 DNA follows: TGTGCCAGCAGATTGGACAGGGGGCACTGGGGCTACACCTTC. This gives the protein CASRLDRGHWGYTF.

This rearrangement joins TRBV5-1 to TRBJ1-1; no firm D call. Per the germline V gene, CDR1 is SGHRS and CDR2 is YFSETQ. The CDR3 runs to 17 residues. V was clipped by 1 base and J by 1 base, with 17 bases between them. The CDR3 here is CASSLITSQVTNTEAFF. CDR3 in DNA: TGCGCCAGCAGCTTGATTACTTCTCAGGTGACGAACACTGAAGCTTTCTTT.

The CDR3 DNA sequence: TGCGCCAGCAGCGGGGGACAGAACTATGGCTACACCTTC. It encodes CASSGGQNYGYTF. The chain uses TRBV5-1 and TRBJ1-2; TRBD1 matches at 7 bases. The CDR3 has 13 amino acids. The V and J ends lost 4 bases and 2 bases, in that order; junction bases with no gene match: 2. Germline V CDR1 and CDR2: SGHRS, YFSETQ. Using reference TRBV5-1 and TRBJ1-2 for the parts outside the CDR3, the full variable domain is KAGVTQTPRYLIKTRGQQVTLSCSPISGHRSVSWYQQTPGQGLQFLFEYFSETQRNKGNFPGRFSGRQFSNSRSEMNVSTLELGDSALYLCASSGGQNYGYTFGSGTRLTVV.

This chain links TRBV5-8 with TRBJ1-4, with TRBD1 matching over 7 bases. Losses at the gene ends were 2 bases for V and 6 bases for J; bases not matched to a gene: 10. This CDR3 contains 16 residues. From germline, CDR1 is SGHTS and CDR2 YDEGEE. The CDR3 DNA reads TGTGCCAGCAGCTTAAATAGACAGGGCGGAGATGAAAAACTGTTTTTT. It specifies CASSLNRQGGDEKLFF.

This chain uses TRBV9 with TRBJ1-2, with 7 bases identical to TRBD1. In germline, CDR1 is SGDLS, CDR2 YYNGEE. There are 14 residues in the CDR3. J lost 6 bases, V lost 3 bases, and 8 bases had no gene match. The CDR3, as DNA: TGTGCCAGCAGCGAAGGACAGGTGAGAGATGGCTACACCTTC. Its translation is CASSEGQVRDGYTF.

As regards this clone: Within the sample, other DNA sequences also encode this same CDR3. The chain is built from TRBV6-7 and TRBJ1-5; the D is unclear. TRBV6-7 is an ORF, and what it does is uncertain. This CDR3 contains 13 residues. The germline V and J ends were trimmed by 5 bases and 6 bases, with 11 bases remaining between them. The CDR3 DNA follows: TGTGCCAGCAGTAATCCACCCAGTCAGCCCCAGCATTTT. Translating gives CASSNPPSQPQHF.

This clone was found a few times. V and J are TRBV15 and TRBJ2-3; 12 bases align to TRBD2. From germline, CDR1 is LNHNV and CDR2 YYDKDF (reference sequence). Germline trimming cut 0 bases from V and 2 bases from J; bases unmatched to any gene: 6. This CDR3 has 18 residues. CDR3 DNA sequence: TGTGCCACCAGCAGAGACAAAAGGACTAGCGGGGACACAGATACGCAGTATTTT. This gives the protein CATSRDKRTSGDTDTQYF.

This chain links TRBV6-5 with TRBJ1-1; D call uncertain. V dropped 5 bases and J dropped 4 bases, with 8 bases sitting between them. The CDR3 covers 12 residues. Germline V CDR1 and CDR2: MNHEY, SVGAGI. The CDR3 reads CASSPGSTEAFF. In nucleotides, the CDR3 is TGTGCCAGCAGTCCGGGGAGCACTGAAGCTTTCTTT.

This clone was detected a few times. This CDR3 is also generated by other DNA sequences in the sample. The chain combines TRBV2 with TRBJ1-4, with a possible D match to TRBD1 (5 bases). The length of the CDR3 is 15 residues. Germline CDR1 SNHLY, CDR2 FYNNEI. Trimming removed 2 bases from V and 8 bases from J, with 15 bases in between. CDR3 in DNA: TGTGCCAGCAGTGAATCCCAGGGCGGATGGGAAAAACTGTTTTTT. Amino acid sequence: CASSESQGGWEKLFF.

There are a few counts of this clone. The chain links TRBV21-1 to TRBJ2-7; TRBD2, the table's D call, lacks a check against the DNA. TRBV21-1 is an annotated pseudogene. This CDR3 comprises 13 residues. CDR3 coding DNA: TGTGCCAGCAGCGAGTTGAGCTCCTACGAGCAGTACTTC. It encodes CASSELSSYEQYF.

This clone was detected a few times. The chain carries TRBV2 and TRBJ2-3, with D maybe TRBD1 (5 bases). Looked up from germline, CDR1 is SNHLY and CDR2 is FYNNEI. The CDR3 sequence is 15 residues long. V was clipped by 6 bases and J by 5 bases, with 18 bases between them. The CDR3 reads CASSLPQGSRDTQYF. The CDR3 bases are TGTGCCAGCAGCCTCCCCCAGGGAAGTAGAGATACGCAGTATTTT.

This chain connects TRBV4-3 to TRBJ1-1, with 7 bases fitting TRBD1. CDR1 and CDR2 (germline): LGHNA, YSLEER. CDR3 length equals 18 residues. The V and J ends lost 5 bases and 0 bases, in that order; junction bases with no gene match: 15. CDR3 amino acids: CASSRQLPGQIMNTEAFF. In DNA form, the CDR3 reads TGCGCCAGCAGCAGACAACTCCCGGGACAGATCATGAACACTGAAGCTTTCTTT.

This chain connects TRBV14 to TRBJ2-1; 7 nucleotides line up with TRBD1. Trimming at V came to 3 bases and at J to 6 bases, leaving 8 bases not matched to a gene. Germline V gene lookup returns CDR1 SGHDN and CDR2 FVKESK. The CDR3 is 15 amino acids. The CDR3 sequence is CASSQFRQGSNEQFF. Written as DNA, the CDR3 is TGTGCCAGCAGCCAGTTTCGACAGGGTAGCAATGAGCAGTTCTTC.

This clone turned up a few times. The rearrangement joins TRBV9 to TRBJ1-1; 11 bases agree with TRBD1. This CDR3 region has 16 residues. Germline V gene lookup returns CDR1 SGDLS and CDR2 YYNGEE. V shed 0 bases, J shed 4 bases, and the junction held 5 bases outside the gene matches. CDR3 nucleotides: TGTGCCAGCAGCGTAGGCTCGGGGACAGGGGGCACTGAAGCTTTCTTT. Translating it yields CASSVGSGTGGTEAFF. Supplemented by reference TRBV9 and TRBJ1-1, the full variable domain reads DSGVTQTPKHLITATGQRVTLRCSPRSGDLSVYWYQQSLDQGLQFLIQYYNGEERAKGNILERFSAQQFPDLHSELNLSSLELGDSALYFCASSVGSGTGGTEAFFGQGTRLTVV.

This clone turned up a few times. For the CDR3, the DNA is TGCAGTGCTAGAGACGGCGGGGAGCTGTTTTTT. It yields the protein CSARDGGELFF. The genes are TRBV20-1 and TRBJ2-2, with D unclear. CDR3 length: 11 amino acids. V was trimmed by 0 bases and J by 7 bases, leaving 3 bases between them. The V gene's germline CDR1 is DFQATT and CDR2 SNEGSKA (reference sequence).

The rearrangement uses TRBV6-6 and TRBJ1-1, with a weak D call TRBD1 (5 bases). V was cut by 5 bases and J by 4 bases, with 17 bases left in between. The CDR3 runs 15 residues. Germline V gene data show CDR1 as MNHNY and CDR2 as SVGAGI (reference sequence). The CDR3 nucleotides are TGTGCCAGCAGTCCCTCCGTGGGGCGTGTCACTGAAGCTTTCTTT. Its translation: CASSPSVGRVTEAFF.

There are a few counts of this clone. The chain uses TRBV11-2 and TRBJ1-2; no firm D call. CDR1 SGHAT and CDR2 FQNNGV come from the germline V gene. The CDR3 is 14 amino acids. V dropped 4 bases and J dropped 3 bases, with 12 bases sitting between them. CDR3 bases: TGTGCCAGCAGCTCCTCGGCGGGCTACTATGGCTACACCTTC. Its translation: CASSSSAGYYGYTF.

This clone was observed a handful of times. The chain uses TRBV7-9 and TRBJ1-2, with no clear D. Germline lookup yields CDR1 SEHNR and CDR2 FQNEAQ (reference sequence). The V end was cut by 1 base, the J end by 6 bases, with 12 bases between. This CDR3 spans 14 amino acids. CDR3 nucleotides: TGTGCCAGCAGCTTAGATACAGATCGTCATGGCTACACCTTC. It translates to CASSLDTDRHGYTF.

The chain couples TRBV7-8 to TRBJ1-3; D is unclear. Germline V gene lookup returns CDR1 SGHVS and CDR2 FQNEAQ. V lost 2 bases, J lost 1 base, and 9 bases lay in between. The CDR3 covers 15 residues. The CDR3 nucleotides read TGTGCCAGCAGCTTAACTGTGTCATCTGGAAACACCATATATTTT. Translated: CASSLTVSSGNTIYF. Using reference TRBV7-8 and TRBJ1-3 for the parts outside the CDR3, the full variable domain is GAGVSQSPRYKVAKRGQDVALRCDPISGHVSLFWYQQALGQGPEFLTYFQNEAQLDKSGLPSDRFFAERPEGSVSTLKIQRTQQEDSAVYLCASSLTVSSGNTIYFGEGSWLTVV.

The chain recombines TRBV2 with TRBJ2-1, with D maybe TRBD1 (6 bases). CDR1 SNHLY and CDR2 FYNNEI come from the germline V gene. CDR3 length: 13 residues. The V end lost 5 bases, the J end lost 5 bases, and 10 bases lay between the germline ends. The CDR3 nucleotides read TGTGCCAGCAGTCAACGACAGGACAATGAGCAGTTCTTC. This codes for CASSQRQDNEQFF. Full variable domain (remainder filled in from reference TRBV2 and TRBJ2-1): EPEVTQTPSHQVTQMGQEVILRCVPISNHLYFYWYRQILGQKVEFLVSFYNNEISEKSEIFDDQFSVERPDGSNFTLKIRSTKLEDSAMYFCASSQRQDNEQFFGPGTRLTVL.